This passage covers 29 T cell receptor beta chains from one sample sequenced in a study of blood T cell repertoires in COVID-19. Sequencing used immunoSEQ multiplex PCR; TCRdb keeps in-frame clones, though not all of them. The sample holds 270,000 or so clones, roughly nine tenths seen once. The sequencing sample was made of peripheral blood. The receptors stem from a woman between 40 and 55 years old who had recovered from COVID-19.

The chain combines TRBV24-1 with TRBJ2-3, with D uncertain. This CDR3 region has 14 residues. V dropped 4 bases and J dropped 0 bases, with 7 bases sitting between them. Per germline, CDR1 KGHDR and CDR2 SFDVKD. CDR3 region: CATSEPGSTDTQYF. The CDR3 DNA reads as TGTGCCACCAGTGAGCCCGGGAGCACAGATACGCAGTATTTT.

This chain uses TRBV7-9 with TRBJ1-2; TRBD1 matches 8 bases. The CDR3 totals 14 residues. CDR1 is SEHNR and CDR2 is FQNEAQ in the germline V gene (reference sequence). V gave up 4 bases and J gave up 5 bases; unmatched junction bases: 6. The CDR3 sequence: CASSSSDRAYGYTF. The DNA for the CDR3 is TGTGCCAGCAGCTCCTCGGACAGGGCGTATGGCTACACCTTC.

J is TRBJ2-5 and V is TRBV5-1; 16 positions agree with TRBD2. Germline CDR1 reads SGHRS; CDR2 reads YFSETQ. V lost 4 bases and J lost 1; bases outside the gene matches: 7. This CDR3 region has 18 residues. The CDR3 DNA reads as TGCGCCAGCAGCCTCCTCGGGACTAGCGGGGGGGGCCAAGAGACCCAGTACTTC. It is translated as CASSLLGTSGGGQETQYF. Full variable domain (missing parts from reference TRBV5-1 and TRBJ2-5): KAGVTQTPRYLIKTRGQQVTLSCSPISGHRSVSWYQQTPGQGLQFLFEYFSETQRNKGNFPGRFSGRQFSNSRSEMNVSTLELGDSALYLCASSLLGTSGGGQETQYFGPGTRLLVL.

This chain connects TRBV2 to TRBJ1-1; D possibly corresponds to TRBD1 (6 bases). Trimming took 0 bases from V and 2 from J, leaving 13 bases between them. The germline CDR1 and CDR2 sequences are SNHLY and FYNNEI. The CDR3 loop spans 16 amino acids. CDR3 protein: CASSEALGTSNTEAFF. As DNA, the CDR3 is TGTGCCAGCAGTGAAGCGCTTGGGACATCTAACACTGAAGCTTTCTTT.

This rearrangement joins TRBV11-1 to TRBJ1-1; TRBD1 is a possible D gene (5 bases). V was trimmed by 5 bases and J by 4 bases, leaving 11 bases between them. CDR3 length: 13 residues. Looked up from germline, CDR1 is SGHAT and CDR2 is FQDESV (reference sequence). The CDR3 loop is CASSLDRTTEAFF. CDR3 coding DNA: TGTGCCAGCAGCCTAGACAGAACCACTGAAGCTTTCTTT.

This CDR3 is CASSERGGYNSPLHF. The CDR3 nucleotides read TGTGCCAGCTCCGAACGTGGGGGGTATAATTCACCCCTCCACTTT. This chain uses TRBV25-1 with TRBJ1-6; D is perhaps TRBD1 (5 bases). The V gene lost 8 bases and the J gene lost 4 bases, with 15 bases spanning the gap. Germline values: CDR1 MGHDK, CDR2 SYGVNS. This CDR3 comprises 15 residues. Based on the CDR3 plus reference TRBV25-1 and TRBJ1-6, the full variable domain is EADIYQTPRYLVIGTGKKITLECSQTMGHDKMYWYQQDPGMELHLIHYSYGVNSTEKGDLSSESTVSRIRTEHFPLTLESARPSHTSQYLCASSERGGYNSPLHFGNGTRLTVT.

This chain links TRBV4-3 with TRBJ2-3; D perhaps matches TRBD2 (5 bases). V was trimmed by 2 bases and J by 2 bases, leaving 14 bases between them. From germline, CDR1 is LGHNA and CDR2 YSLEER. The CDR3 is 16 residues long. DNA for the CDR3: TGCGCCAGCAGCCAACTCAGTGCCGGGGACACAGATACGCAGTATTTT. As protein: CASSQLSAGDTDTQYF.

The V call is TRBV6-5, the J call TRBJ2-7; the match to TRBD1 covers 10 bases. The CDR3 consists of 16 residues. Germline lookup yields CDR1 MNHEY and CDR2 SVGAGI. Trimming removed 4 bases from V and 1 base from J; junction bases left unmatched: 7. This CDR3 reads CASSSTRTGGSYEQYF. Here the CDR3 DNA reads TGTGCCAGCAGTTCCACCAGGACAGGGGGGTCCTACGAGCAGTACTTC.

The CDR3 loop is CASRLAGDTYGYTF. In DNA form, the CDR3 reads TGTGCCAGCAGACTTGCGGGAGACACCTATGGCTACACCTTC. The J gene is TRBJ1-2, the V gene TRBV7-2, with D unresolved. Germline values: CDR1 SGHTA, CDR2 FQGNSA. The V and J ends lost 6 bases and 4 bases respectively, with 15 bases between them. The CDR3 extends over 14 amino acids. Together with reference TRBV7-2 and TRBJ1-2, the CDR3 gives the full variable domain: GAGVSQSPSNKVTEKGKDVELRCDPISGHTALYWYRQSLGQGLEFLIYFQGNSAPDKSGLPSDRFSAERTGGSVSTLTIQRTQQEDSAVYLCASRLAGDTYGYTFGSGTRLTVV.

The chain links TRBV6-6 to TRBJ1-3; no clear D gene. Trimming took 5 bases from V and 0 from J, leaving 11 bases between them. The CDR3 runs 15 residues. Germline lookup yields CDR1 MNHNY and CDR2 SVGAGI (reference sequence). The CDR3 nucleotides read TGTGCCAGCAGTCGTGGACGGGGCTCTGGAAACACCATATATTTT. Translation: CASSRGRGSGNTIYF.

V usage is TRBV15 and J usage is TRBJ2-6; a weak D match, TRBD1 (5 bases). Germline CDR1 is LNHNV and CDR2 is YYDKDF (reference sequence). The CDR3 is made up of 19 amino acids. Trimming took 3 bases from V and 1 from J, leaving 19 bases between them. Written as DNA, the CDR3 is TGTGCCACCAGCAGCCTCTCGGCAGGGTGGGCATCTGGGGCCAACGTCCTGACTTTC. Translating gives CATSSLSAGWASGANVLTF.

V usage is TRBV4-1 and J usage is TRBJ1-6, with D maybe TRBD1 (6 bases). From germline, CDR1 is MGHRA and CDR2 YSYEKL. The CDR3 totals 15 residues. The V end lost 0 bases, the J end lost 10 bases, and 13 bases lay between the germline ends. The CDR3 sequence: CASSQDRGRNSPLHF. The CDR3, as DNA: TGCGCCAGCAGCCAAGACAGGGGTAGGAACTCACCCCTCCACTTT.

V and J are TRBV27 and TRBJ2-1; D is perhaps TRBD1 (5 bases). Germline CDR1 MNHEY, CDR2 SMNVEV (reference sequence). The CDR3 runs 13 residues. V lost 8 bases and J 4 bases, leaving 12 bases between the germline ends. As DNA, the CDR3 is TGTGCCAGCGGGGCGGCCCTTTACAATGAGCAGTTCTTC. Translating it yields CASGAALYNEQFF.

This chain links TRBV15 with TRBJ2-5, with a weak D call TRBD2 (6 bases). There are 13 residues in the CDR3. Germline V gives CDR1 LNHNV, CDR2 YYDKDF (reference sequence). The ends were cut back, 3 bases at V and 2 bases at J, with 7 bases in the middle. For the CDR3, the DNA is TGTGCCACCAGCAGCGGGACTCAAGAGACCCAGTACTTC. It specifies CATSSGTQETQYF.

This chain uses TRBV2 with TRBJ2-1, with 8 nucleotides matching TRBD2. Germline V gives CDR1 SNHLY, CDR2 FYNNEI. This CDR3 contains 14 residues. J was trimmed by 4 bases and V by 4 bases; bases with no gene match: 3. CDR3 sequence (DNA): TGTGCCAGCAGTGCGGGGGGGGATTACAATGAGCAGTTCTTC. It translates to CASSAGGDYNEQFF.

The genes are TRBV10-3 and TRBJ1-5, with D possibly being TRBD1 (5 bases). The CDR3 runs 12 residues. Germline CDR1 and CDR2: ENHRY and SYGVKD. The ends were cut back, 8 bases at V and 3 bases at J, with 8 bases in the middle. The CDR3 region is CAIGGLNQPQHF. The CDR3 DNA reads TGTGCCATCGGGGGACTCAATCAGCCCCAGCATTTT.

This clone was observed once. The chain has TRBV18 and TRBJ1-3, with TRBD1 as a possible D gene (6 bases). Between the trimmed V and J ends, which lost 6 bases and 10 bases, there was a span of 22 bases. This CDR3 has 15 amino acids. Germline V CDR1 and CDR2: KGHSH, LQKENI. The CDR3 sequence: CASSQEGTPRGTIYF. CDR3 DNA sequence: TGTGCCAGCTCTCAAGAAGGGACACCTCGAGGGACCATATATTTT.

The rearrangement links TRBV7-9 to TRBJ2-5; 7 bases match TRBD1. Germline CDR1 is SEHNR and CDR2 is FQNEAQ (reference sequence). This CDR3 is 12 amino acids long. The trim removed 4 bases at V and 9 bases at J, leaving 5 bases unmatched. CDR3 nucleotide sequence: TGTGCCAGCAGCTCCTCGGACAGGCCCCAGTACTTC. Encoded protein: CASSSSDRPQYF.

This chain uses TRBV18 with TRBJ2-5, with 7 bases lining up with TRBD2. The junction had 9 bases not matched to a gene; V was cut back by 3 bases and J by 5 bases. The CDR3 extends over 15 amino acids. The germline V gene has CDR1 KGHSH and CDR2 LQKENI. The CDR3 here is CASSPSSGAWETQYF. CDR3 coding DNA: TGTGCCAGCTCACCCTCCAGCGGGGCTTGGGAGACCCAGTACTTC.

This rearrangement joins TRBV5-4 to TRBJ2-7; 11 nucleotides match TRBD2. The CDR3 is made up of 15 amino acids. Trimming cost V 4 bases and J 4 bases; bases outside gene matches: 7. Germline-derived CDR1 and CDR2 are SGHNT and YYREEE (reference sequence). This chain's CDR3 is CASSIAGGTGYEQYF. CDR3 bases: TGTGCCAGCAGCATAGCGGGGGGGACAGGGTACGAGCAGTACTTC. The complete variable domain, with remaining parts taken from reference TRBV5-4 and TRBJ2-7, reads ETGVTQSPTHLIKTRGQQVTLRCSSQSGHNTVSWYQQALGQGPQFIFQYYREEENGRGNFPPRFSGLQFPNYSSELNVNALELDDSALYLCASSIAGGTGYEQYFGPGTRLTVT.

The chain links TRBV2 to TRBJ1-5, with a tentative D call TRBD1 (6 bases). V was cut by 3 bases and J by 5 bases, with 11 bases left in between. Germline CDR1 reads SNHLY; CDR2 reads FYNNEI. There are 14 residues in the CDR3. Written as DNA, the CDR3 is TGTGCCAGCAGTGATGGGGGCAGGGATCAGCCCCAGCATTTT. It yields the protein CASSDGGRDQPQHF.

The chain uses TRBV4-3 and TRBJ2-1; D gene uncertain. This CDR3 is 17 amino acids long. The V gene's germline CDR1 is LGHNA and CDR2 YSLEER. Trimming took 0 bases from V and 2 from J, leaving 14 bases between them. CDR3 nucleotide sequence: TGCGCCAGCAGCCAAGATCTGGCACAGTATACCTACAATGAGCAGTTCTTC. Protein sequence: CASSQDLAQYTYNEQFF.

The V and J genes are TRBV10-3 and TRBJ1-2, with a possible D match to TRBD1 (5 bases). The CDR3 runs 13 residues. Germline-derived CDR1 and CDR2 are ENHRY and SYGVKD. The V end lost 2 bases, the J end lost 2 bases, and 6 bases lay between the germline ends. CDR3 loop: CAISEDSNYGYTF. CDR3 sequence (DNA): TGTGCCATCAGTGAGGACAGCAACTATGGCTACACCTTC.

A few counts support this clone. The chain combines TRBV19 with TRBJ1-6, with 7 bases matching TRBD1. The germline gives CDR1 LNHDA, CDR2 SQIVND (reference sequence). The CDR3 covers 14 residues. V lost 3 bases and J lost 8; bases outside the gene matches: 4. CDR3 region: CASSIGQGDSPLHF. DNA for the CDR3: TGTGCCAGTAGTATCGGGCAGGGGGATTCACCCCTCCACTTT.

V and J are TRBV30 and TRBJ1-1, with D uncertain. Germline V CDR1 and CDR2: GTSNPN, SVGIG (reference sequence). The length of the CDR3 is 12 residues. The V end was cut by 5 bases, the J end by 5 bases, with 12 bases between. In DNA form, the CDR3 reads TGTGCCTGGTCGAGGTTGGAAACTGAAGCTTTCTTT. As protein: CAWSRLETEAFF.

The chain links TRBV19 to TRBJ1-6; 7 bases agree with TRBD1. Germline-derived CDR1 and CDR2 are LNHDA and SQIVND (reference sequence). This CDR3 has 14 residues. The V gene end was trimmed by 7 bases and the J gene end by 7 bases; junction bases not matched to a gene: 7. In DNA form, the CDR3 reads TGTGCCAGTACCGCTGACAGGGCGAATTCACCCCTCCACTTT. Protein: CASTADRANSPLHF.

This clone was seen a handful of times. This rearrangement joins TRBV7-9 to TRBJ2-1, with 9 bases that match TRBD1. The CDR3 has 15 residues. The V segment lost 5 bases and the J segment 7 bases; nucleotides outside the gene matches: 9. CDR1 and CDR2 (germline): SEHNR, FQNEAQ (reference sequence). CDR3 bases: TGTGCCAGCAGCCCCGGGACAGGGAGGGGTAATGAGCAGTTCTTC. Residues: CASSPGTGRGNEQFF.

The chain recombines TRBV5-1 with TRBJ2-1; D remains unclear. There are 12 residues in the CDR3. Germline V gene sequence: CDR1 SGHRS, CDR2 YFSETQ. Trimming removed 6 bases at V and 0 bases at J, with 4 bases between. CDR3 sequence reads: CASTLSYNEQFF. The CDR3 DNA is TGCGCCAGCACCCTCTCCTACAATGAGCAGTTCTTC.

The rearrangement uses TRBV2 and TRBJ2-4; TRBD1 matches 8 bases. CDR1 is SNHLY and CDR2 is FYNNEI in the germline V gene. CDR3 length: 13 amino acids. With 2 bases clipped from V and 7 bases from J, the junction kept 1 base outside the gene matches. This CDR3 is CASSEQGANIQYF. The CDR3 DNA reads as TGTGCCAGCAGTGAACAGGGGGCTAACATTCAGTACTTC.